Reported below is one T cell receptor beta chain. As yet, its antigen is unknown. The whole isolated RNA underwent reverse transcription, so sequencing captured expressed TCRB transcripts. Clones were sequenced by immunoSEQ multiplex PCR, and TCRdb holds only the in-frame ones, with some missing. The top ten hold 4% of the sample, which has about 240,000 clones, 27% seen once. Markers CD45RO/CCR7/CD25/CD127/CD95/CD27 served to sort CD4+ naive, central memory, regulatory and stem cell-like memory cells. This sample was taken from a study of beta chain features in type 1 diabetes. Findings of the study overall: In the patient group, naive, central memory and Treg TCRB repertoires seemed more alike than in the healthy donor group. Insertions at VDJ junctions were less frequent in type 1 diabetes patients. These patients also deleted more nucleotides at the same junctions.

Germline loops: CDR1 MDHEN, CDR2 SYDVKM. The length of the CDR3 is 16 residues. Trimming removed 5 bases at V and 2 bases at J, with 16 bases between. This sequence was found in a man aged 25 to 40 in good health. The rearrangement uses TRBV28 and TRBJ1-5, with a tentative D call TRBD1 (6 bases). Sequenced sample: central memory CD4+ T cells from blood. In nucleotides, the CDR3 is TGTGCCAGCAGTCTAAACACAGGGTACGGCAATCAGCCCCAGCATTTT. Its protein is CASSLNTGYGNQPQHF.